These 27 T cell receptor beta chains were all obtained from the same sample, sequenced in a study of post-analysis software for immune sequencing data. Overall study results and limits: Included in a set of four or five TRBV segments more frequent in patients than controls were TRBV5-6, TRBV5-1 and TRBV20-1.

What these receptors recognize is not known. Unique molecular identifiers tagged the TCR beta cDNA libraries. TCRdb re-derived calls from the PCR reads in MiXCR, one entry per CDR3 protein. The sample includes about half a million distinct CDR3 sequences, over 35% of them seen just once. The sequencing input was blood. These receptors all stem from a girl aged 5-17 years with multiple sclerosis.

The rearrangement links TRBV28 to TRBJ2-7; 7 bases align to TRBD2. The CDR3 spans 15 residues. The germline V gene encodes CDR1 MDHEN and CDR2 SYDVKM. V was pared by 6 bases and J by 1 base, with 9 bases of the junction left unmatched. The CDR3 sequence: CASRTTSLISYEQYF. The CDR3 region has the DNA TGTGCCAGCAGGACGACTAGCCTTATTTCCTACGAGCAGTACTTC.

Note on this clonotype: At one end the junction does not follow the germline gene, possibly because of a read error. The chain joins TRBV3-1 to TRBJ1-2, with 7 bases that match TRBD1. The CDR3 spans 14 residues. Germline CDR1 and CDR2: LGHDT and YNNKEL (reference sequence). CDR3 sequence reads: CAGSQGQVTYGYTF. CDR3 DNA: TGTGCCGGCAGCCAAGGACAGGTGACCTATGGCTACACCTTC. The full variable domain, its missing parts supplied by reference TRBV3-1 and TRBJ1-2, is DTAVSQTPKYLVTQMGNDKSIKCEQNLGHDTMYWYKQDSKKFLKIMFSYNNKELIINETVPNRFSPKSPDKAHLNLHINSLELGDSAVYFCAGSQGQVTYGYTFGSGTRLTVV.

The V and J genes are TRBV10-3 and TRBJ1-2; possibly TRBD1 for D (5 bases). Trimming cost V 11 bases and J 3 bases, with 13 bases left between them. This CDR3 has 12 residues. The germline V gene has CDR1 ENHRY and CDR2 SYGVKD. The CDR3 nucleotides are TGTGCCGTGGGGGTGAGGGACTATGGCTACACCTTC. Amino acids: CAVGVRDYGYTF.

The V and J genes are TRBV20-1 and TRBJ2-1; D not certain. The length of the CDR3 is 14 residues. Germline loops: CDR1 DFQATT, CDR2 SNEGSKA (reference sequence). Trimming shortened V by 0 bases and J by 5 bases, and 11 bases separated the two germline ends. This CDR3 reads CSARDLGLHNEQFF. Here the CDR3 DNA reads TGCAGTGCTAGAGATCTTGGTTTACACAATGAGCAGTTCTTC.

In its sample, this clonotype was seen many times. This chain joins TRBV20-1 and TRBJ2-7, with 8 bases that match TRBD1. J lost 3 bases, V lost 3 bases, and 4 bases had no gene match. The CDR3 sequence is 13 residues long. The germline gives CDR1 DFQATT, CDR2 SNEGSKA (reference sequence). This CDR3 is CSASAGGNYEQYF. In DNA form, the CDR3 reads TGCAGTGCTAGTGCAGGGGGCAACTACGAGCAGTACTTC.

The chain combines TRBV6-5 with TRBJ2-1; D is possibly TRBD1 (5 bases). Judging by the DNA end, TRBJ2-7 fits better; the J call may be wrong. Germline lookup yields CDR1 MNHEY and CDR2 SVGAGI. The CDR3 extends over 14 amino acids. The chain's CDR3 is CASTTGRASNEQYF. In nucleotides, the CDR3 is TGTGCCAGCACCACTGGCAGGGCAAGCAATGAGCAGTACTTC.

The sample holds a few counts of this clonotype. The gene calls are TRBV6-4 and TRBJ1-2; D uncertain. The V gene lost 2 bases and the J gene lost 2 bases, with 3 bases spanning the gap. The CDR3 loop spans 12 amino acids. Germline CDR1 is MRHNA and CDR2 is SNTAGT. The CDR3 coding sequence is TGTGCCAGCAGTGACGGAAACTATGGCTACACCTTC. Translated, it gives CASSDGNYGYTF.

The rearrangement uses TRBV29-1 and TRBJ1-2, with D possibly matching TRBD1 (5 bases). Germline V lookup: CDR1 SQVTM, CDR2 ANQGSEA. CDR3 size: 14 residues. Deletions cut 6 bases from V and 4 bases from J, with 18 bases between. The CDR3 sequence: CSVPTSTESYGYTF. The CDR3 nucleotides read TGCAGCGTCCCTACTTCGACAGAATCCTATGGCTACACCTTC.

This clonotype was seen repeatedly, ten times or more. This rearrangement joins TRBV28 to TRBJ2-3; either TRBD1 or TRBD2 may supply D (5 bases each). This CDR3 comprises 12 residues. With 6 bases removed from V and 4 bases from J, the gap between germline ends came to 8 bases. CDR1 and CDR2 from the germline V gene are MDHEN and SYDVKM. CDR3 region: CASRQGADTQYF. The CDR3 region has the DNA TGTGCCAGCAGGCAGGGAGCAGATACGCAGTATTTT.

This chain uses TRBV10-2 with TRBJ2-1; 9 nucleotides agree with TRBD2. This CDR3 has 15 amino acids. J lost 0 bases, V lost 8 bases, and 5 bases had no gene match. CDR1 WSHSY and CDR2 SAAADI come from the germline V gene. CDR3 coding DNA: TGCGCCAGCCGGTTTAGCGGGGGCTCCTACAATGAGCAGTTCTTC. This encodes CASRFSGGSYNEQFF.

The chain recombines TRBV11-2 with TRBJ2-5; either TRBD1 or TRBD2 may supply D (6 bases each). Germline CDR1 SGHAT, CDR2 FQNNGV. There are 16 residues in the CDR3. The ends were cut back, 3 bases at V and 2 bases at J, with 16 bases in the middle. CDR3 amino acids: CASSFLGGTYQETQYF. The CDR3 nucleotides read TGTGCCAGCAGCTTCCTCGGCGGGACATATCAAGAGACCCAGTACTTC.

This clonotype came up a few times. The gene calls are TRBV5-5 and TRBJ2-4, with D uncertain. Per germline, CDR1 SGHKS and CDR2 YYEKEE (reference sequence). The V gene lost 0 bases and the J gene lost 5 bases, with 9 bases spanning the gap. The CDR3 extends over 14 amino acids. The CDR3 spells CASSLGGPENIQYF. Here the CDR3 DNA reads TGTGCCAGCAGCTTGGGTGGACCAGAAAACATTCAGTACTTC.

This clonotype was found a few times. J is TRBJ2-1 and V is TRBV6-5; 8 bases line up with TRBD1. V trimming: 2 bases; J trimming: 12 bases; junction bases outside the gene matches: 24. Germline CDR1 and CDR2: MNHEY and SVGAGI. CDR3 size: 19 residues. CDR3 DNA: TGTGCCAGCAGTTACAGGACTATGCTCCGGACAGGGTCTATGATAATGCAGTTCTTC. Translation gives CASSYRTMLRTGSMIMQFF.

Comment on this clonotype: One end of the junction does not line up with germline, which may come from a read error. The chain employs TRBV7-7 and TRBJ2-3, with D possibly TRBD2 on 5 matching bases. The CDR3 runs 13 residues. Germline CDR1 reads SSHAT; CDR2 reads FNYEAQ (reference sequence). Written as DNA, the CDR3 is TGTGCTAGCAGCTTAGACTATTCAGATACGCAGTATTTT. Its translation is CASSLDYSDTQYF.

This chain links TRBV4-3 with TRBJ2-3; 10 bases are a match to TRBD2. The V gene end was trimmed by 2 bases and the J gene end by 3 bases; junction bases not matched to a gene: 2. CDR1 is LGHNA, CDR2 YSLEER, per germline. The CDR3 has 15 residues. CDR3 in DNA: TGCGCCAGCAGCCAAATAGCGGGAGGTACAGATACGCAGTATTTT. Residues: CASSQIAGGTDTQYF.

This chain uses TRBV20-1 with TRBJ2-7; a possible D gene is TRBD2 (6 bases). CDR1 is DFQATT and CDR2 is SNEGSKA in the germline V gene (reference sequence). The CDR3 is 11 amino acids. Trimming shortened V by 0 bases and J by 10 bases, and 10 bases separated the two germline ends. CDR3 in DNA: TGCAGTGCTAGAGAACGGGACTTACAGTACTTC. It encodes CSARERDLQYF.

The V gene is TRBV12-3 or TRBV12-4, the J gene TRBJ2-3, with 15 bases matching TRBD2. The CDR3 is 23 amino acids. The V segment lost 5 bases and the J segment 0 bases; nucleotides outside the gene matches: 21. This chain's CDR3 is CASSPGTRVGTSGRWRSTDTQYF. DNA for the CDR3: TGTGCCAGCAGTCCCGGGACAAGGGTTGGGACTAGCGGGAGGTGGAGGAGCACAGATACGCAGTATTTT.

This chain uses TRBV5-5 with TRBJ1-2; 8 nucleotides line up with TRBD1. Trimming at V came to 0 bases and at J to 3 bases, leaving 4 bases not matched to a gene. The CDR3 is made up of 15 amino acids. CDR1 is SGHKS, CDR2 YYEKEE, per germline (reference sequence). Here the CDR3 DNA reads TGTGCCAGCAGCTTGGATGCAGGGGGCTACTATGGCTACACCTTC. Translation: CASSLDAGGYYGYTF.

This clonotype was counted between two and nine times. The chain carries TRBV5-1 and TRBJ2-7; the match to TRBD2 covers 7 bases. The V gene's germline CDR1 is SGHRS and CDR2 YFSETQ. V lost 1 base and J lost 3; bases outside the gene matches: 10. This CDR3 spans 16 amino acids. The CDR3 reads CASSLSRGSPGYEQYF. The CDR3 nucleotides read TGCGCCAGCAGCTTGAGTCGCGGGAGTCCAGGCTACGAGCAGTACTTC.

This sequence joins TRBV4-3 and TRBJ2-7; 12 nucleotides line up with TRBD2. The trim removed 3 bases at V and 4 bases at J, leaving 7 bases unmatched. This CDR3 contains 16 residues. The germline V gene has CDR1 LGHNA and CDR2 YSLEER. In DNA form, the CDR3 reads TGCGCCAGCAGCCAGCGACTAGCGGGAGAAGGATACGAGCAGTACTTC. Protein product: CASSQRLAGEGYEQYF.

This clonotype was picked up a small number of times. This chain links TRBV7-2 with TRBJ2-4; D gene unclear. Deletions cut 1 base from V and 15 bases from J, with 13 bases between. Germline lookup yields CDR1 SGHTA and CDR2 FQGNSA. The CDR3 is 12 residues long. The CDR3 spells CASSLEVQRLYF. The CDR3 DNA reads TGTGCCAGCAGCTTAGAGGTCCAAAGGTTGTACTTC.

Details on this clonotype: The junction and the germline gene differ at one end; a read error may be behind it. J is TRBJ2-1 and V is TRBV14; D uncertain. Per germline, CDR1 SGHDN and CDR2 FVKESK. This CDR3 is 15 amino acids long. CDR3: CAGSQVWSSYNEQFF. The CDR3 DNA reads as TGTGCCGGCAGCCAAGTATGGTCTAGTTACAATGAGCAGTTCTTC.

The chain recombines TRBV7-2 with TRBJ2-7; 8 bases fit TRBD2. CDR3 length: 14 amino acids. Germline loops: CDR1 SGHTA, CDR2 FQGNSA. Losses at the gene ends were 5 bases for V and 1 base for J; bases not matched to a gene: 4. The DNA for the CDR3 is TGTGCCAGCAGCGCGGGACTAGTATCCTACGAGCAGTACTTC. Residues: CASSAGLVSYEQYF.

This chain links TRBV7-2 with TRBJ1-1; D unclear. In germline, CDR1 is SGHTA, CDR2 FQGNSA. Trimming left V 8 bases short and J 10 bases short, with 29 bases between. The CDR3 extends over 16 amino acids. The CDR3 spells CASSRRTPTEGKRAFF. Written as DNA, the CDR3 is TGTGCCAGCTCCAGGCGCACGCCGACGGAGGGAAAAAGAGCTTTCTTT.

The CDR3 coding sequence is TGTGCCAGCAGTCAGACCGGGATCGACTACGAGCAGTACTTC. It codes for CASSQTGIDYEQYF. The chain couples TRBV6-5 to TRBJ2-7; perhaps TRBD2 as D (5 bases). The CDR3 runs to 14 residues. Germline-derived CDR1 and CDR2 are MNHEY and SVGAGI. Trimming shortened V by 5 bases and J by 3 bases, and 14 bases separated the two germline ends.

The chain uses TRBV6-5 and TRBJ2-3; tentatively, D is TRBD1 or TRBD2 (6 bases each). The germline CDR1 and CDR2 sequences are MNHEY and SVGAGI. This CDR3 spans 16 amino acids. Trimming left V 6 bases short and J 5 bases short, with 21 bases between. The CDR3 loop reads CASSPHPRGGLDTQYF. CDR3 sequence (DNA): TGTGCCAGCAGCCCCCACCCGCGTGGGGGGCTAGATACGCAGTATTTT.

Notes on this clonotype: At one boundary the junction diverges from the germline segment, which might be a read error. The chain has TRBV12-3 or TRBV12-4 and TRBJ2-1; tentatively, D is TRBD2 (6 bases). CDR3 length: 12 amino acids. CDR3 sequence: CASRRDSNGQFF. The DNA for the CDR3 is TGTGCCAGCAGGCGGGACTCTAATGGGCAGTTCTTC.